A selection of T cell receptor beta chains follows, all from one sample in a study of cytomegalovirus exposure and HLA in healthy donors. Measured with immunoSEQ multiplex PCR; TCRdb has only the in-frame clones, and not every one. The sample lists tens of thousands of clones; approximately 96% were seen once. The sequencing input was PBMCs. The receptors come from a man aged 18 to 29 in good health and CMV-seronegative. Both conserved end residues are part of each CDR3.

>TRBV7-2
CASSLTTASDEQFF
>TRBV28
CASSLFFGGAAYEQYF
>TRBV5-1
CASSKGFFSGVNTYEQYF
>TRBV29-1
CSVGRGTDTQYF
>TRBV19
CATTPPGHPIYEQYF
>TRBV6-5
CASSLDRGRYNEQFF
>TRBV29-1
CSVESSQAYEQYF
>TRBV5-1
CASSQLAGHHGDEQFF
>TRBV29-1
CSVAETGGPDTQYF
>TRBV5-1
CASRAGEIRRFF
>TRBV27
CASSPGLAGGPKIHEQFF
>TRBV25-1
CASTPRGQMGANVLTF
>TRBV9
CASSPGEQFF
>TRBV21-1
CASSKAPGRPTQYF